This TCR beta chain was obtained from a study of Graves' ophthalmopathy and Graves' hyperthyroidism. The study's findings and limits: Stable hyperthyroidism and ophthalmopathy were told apart by a 13-signature model, which achieved 85% to 90% sensitivity and around 80% specificity. Among thyroid clonotypes expanded above 0.001 frequency, most also appeared in blood.

This clonotype has just a few counts. Antigen unknown. The CDR3 runs 11 residues. The V and J ends lost 9 bases and 10 bases respectively, with 12 bases between them. The germline gives CDR1 KGHDR, CDR2 SFDVKD. Amplification targeted the TCR beta CDR3 regions, with RNA transcripts as the source material. Following a first-round RT-PCR that used HTBI primers, a second-round multiplex PCR was carried out. TCRdb redid the calling of the multiplex PCR reads with MiXCR, one entry per CDR3 protein. The sample includes more than 1,000,000 distinct CDR3 sequences, about 35% of them seen just once. The sequence was obtained from an adult man with Graves' hyperthyroidism. The rearrangement links TRBV24-1 to TRBJ2-1; D is perhaps TRBD2 (5 bases). The sequenced material came from peripheral blood or thyroid tissue (not recorded which). The CDR3 nucleotides read TGTGCCACCCGAGGGAGCGGCGAGCAGTTCTTC. The encoded protein is CATRGSGEQFF.